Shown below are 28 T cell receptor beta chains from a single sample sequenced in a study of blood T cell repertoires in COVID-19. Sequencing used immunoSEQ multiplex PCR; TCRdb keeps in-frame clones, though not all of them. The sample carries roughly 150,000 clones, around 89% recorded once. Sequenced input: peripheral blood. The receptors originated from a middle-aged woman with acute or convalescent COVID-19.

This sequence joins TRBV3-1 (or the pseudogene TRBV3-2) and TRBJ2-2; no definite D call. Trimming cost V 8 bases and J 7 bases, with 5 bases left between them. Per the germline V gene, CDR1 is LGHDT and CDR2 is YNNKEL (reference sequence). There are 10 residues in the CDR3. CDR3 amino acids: CASGHGELFF. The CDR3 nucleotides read TGTGCCAGCGGGCACGGGGAGCTGTTTTTT.

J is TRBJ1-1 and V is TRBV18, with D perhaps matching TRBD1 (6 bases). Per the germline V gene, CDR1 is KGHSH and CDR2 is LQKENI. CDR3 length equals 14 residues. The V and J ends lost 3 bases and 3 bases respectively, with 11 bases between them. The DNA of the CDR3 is TGTGCCAGCTCACCCTTGGCAGGGGACACTGAAGCTTTCTTT. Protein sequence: CASSPLAGDTEAFF.

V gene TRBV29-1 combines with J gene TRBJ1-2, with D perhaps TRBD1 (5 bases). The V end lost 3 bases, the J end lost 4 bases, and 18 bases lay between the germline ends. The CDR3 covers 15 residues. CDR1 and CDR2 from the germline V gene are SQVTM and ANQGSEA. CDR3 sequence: CSVDPKGQGLYGYTF. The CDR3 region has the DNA TGCAGCGTTGACCCCAAGGGGCAGGGCCTCTATGGCTACACCTTC. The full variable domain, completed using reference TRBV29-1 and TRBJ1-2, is SAVISQKPSRDICQRGTSLTIQCQVDSQVTMMFWYRQQPGQSLTLIATANQGSEATYESGFVIDKFPISRPNLTFSTLTVSNMSPEDSSIYLCSVDPKGQGLYGYTFGSGTRLTVV.

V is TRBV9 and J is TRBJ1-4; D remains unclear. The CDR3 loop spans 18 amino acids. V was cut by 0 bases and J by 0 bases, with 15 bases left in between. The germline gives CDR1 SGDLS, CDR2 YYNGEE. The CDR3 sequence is CASSVGSQARATNEKLFF. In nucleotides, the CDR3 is TGTGCCAGCAGCGTAGGATCTCAAGCCCGGGCAACTAATGAAAAACTGTTTTTT.

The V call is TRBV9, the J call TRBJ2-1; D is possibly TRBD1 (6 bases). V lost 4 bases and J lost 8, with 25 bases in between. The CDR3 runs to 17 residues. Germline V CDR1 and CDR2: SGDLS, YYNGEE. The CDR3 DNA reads TGTGCCAGCAGCATCCCTCAAGTCCAGGGGCACGGCGATGAGCAGTTCTTC. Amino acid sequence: CASSIPQVQGHGDEQFF. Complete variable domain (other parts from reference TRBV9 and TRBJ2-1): DSGVTQTPKHLITATGQRVTLRCSPRSGDLSVYWYQQSLDQGLQFLIQYYNGEERAKGNILERFSAQQFPDLHSELNLSSLELGDSALYFCASSIPQVQGHGDEQFFGPGTRLTVL.

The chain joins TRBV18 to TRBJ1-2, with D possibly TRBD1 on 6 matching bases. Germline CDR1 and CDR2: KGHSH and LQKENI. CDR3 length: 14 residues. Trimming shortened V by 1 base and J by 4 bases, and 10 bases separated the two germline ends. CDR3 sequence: CASSPQGGSYGYTF. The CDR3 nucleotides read TGTGCCAGCTCACCACAGGGGGGGAGCTATGGCTACACCTTC.

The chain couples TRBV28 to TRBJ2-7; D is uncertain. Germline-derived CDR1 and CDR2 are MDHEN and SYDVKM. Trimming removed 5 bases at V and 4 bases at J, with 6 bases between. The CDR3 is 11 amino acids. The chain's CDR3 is CASSNTYEQYF. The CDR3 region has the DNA TGTGCCAGCAGTAACACGTACGAGCAGTACTTC.

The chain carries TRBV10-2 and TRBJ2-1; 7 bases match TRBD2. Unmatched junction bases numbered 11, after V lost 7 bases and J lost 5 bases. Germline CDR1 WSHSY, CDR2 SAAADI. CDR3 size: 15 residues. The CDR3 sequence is CASTDFGLVNNEQFF. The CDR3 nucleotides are TGCGCCAGCACTGACTTTGGACTAGTCAACAATGAGCAGTTCTTC.

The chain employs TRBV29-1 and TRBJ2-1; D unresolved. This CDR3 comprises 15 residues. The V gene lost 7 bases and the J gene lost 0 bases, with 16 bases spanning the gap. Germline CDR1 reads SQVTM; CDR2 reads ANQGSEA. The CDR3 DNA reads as TGCAGCGCCGATCTTGTGGCTGGCTCCTACAATGAGCAGTTCTTC. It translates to CSADLVAGSYNEQFF.

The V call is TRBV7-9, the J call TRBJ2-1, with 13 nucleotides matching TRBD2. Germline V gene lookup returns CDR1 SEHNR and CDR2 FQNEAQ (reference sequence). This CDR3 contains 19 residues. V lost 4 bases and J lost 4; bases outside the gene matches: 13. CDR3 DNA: TGTGCCAGCAGCTCCGTGGGACTAGCGGGGAGCGGAGGGTACAATGAGCAGTTCTTC. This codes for CASSSVGLAGSGGYNEQFF.

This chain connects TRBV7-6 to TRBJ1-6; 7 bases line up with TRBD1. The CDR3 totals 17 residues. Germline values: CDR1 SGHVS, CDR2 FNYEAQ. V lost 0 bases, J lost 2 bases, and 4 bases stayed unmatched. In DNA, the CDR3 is TGTGCCAGCAGCTTAGCCAAGACAGGGACCTATAATTCACCCCTCCACTTT. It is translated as CASSLAKTGTYNSPLHF.

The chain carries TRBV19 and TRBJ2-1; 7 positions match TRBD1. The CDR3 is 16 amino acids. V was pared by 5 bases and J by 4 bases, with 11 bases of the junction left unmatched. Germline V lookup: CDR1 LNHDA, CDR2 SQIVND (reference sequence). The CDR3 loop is CASSASGTERYNEQFF. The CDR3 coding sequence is TGTGCCAGTAGTGCCTCCGGGACAGAACGATACAATGAGCAGTTCTTC.

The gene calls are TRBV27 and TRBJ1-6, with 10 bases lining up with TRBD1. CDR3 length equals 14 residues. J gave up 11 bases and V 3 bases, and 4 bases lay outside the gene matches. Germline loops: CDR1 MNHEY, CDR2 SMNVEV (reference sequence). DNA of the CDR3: TGTGCCAGCAGTTTGGGACAGGGGCCCCCACCCCTCCACTTT. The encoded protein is CASSLGQGPPPLHF.

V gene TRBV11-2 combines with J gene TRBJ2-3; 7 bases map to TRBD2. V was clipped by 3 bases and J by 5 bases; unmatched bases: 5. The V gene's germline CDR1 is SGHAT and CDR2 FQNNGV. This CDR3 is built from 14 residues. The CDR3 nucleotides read TGTGCCAGCAGCTTGTGGGAGGGTGGAGATACGCAGTATTTT. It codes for CASSLWEGGDTQYF.

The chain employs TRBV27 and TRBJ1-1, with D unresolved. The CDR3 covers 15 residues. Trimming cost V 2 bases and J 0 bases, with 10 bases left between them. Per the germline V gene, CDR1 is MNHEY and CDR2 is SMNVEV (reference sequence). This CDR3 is CASSLDSRMNTEAFF. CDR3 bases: TGTGCCAGCAGTTTAGATTCCAGAATGAACACTGAAGCTTTCTTT.

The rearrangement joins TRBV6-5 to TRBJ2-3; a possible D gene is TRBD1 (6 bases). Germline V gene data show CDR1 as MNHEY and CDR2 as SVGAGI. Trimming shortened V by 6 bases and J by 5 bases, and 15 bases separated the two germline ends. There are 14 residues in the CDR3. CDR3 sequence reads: CASRSRGYKDTQYF. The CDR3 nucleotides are TGTGCCAGCAGGTCCAGGGGATATAAAGATACGCAGTATTTT.

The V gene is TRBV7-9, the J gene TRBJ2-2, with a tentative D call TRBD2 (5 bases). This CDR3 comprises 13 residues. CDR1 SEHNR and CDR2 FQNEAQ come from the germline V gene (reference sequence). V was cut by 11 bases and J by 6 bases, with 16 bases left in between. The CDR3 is CAGRYRGPGELFF. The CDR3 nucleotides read TGTGCCGGGAGATACAGAGGGCCCGGGGAGCTGTTTTTT.

Here the CDR3 DNA reads TGTGCCACCAGTGAGGTGGGGCGGGGGGAAAATGAGCAGTTCTTC. Its translation is CATSEVGRGENEQFF. The rearrangement uses TRBV24-1 and TRBJ2-1; TRBD2 agrees at 8 bases. V lost 4 bases, J lost 7 bases, and 8 bases stayed unmatched. CDR3 length: 15 residues. Looked up from germline, CDR1 is KGHDR and CDR2 is SFDVKD.

The chain's CDR3 is CASSDSGGMYSYEQYF. In DNA form, the CDR3 reads TGCGCCAGCAGCGATAGCGGGGGGATGTACTCCTACGAGCAGTACTTC. The J gene is TRBJ2-7, the V gene TRBV5-1; 10 bases agree with TRBD2. J lost 0 bases, V lost 4 bases, and 7 bases had no gene match. Germline V CDR1 and CDR2: SGHRS, YFSETQ. The CDR3 is 16 residues long.

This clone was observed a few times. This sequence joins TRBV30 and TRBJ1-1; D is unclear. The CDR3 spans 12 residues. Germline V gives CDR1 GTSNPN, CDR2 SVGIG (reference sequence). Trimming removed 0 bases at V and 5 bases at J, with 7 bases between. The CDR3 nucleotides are TGTGCCTGGAGTGTACTACCTACTGAAGCTTTCTTT. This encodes CAWSVLPTEAFF.

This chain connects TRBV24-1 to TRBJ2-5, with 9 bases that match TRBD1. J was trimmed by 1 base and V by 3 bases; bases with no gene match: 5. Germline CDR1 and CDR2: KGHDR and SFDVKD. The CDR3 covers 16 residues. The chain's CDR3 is CATSDPQGAIQETQYF. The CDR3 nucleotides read TGTGCCACCAGTGATCCACAGGGGGCGATCCAAGAGACCCAGTACTTC.

The CDR3 DNA is TGTGCCAGCAGTCAAGGGACTAGCGGCTCCTACGAGCAGTACTTC. Translated, it gives CASSQGTSGSYEQYF. This chain links TRBV2 with TRBJ2-7, with 11 nucleotides matching TRBD2. This CDR3 comprises 15 residues. The V gene's germline CDR1 is SNHLY and CDR2 FYNNEI. J lost 0 bases, V lost 5 bases, and 3 bases had no gene match.

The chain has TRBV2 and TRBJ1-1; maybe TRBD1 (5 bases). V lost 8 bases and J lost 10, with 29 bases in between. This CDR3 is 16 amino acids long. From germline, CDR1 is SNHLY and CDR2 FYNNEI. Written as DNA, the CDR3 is TGTGCCAGCCATCACGTTAGACAGAAAAAGATATTTGGAGCTTTCTTT. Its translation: CASHHVRQKKIFGAFF.

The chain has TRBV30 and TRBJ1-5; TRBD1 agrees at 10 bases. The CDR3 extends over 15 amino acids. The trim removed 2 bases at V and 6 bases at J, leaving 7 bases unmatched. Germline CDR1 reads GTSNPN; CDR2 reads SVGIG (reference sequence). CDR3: CAWSIGQGVGQPQHF. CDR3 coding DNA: TGTGCCTGGAGTATCGGACAGGGGGTGGGTCAGCCCCAGCATTTT.

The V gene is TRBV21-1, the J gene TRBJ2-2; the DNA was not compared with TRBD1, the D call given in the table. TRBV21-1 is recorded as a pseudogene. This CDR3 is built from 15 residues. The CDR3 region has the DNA TGTCCTCTTTCCGGGACCCAGGGGAGAGCCGGGGAGCTGTTTTTT. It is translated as CPLSGTQGRAGELFF.

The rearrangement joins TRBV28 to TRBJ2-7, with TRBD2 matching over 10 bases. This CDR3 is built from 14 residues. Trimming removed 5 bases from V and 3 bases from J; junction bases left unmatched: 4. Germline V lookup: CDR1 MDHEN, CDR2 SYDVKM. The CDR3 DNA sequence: TGTGCCAGCAGTCTAGCGGGGGACCTCTACGAGCAGTACTTC. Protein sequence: CASSLAGDLYEQYF.

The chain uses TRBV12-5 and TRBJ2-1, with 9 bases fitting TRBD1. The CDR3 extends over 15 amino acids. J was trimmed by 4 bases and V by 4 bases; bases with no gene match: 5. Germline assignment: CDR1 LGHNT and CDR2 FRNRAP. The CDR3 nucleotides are TGTGCTAGTGGTTATGGGACAGGGAAATACAATGAGCAGTTCTTC. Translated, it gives CASGYGTGKYNEQFF.

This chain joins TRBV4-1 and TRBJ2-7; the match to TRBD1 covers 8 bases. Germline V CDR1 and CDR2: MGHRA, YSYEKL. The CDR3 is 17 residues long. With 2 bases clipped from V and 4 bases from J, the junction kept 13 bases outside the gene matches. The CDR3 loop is CASSQHSTAQGAYEQYF. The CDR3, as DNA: TGCGCCAGCAGCCAACACTCAACAGCCCAGGGGGCTTACGAGCAGTACTTC.